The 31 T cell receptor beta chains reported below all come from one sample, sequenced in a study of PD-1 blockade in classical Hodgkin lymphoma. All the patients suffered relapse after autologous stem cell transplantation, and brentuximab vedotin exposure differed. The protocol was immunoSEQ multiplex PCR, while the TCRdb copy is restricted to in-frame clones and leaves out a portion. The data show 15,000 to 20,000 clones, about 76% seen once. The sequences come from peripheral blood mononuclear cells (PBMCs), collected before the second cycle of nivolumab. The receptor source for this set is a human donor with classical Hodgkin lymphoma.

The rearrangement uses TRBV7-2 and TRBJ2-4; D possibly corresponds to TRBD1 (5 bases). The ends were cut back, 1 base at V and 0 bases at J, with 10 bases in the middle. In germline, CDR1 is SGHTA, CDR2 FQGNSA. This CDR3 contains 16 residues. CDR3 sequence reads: CASSLGRAVAKNIQYF. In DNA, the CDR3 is TGTGCCAGCAGCTTAGGCAGGGCAGTAGCCAAAAACATTCAGTACTTC.

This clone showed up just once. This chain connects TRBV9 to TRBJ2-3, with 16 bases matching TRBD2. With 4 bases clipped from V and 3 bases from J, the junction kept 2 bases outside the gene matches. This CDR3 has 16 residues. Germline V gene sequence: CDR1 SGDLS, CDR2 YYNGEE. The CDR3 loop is CASSPGLAGGTDTQYF. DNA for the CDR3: TGTGCCAGCAGCCCGGGACTAGCGGGAGGGACAGATACGCAGTATTTT.

The CDR3, as DNA: TGTGCCAGCAGCTCCTCCAGTGAAAACGAAGCTTTCTTT. It yields the protein CASSSSSENEAFF. The rearrangement joins TRBV7-9 to TRBJ1-1; D not resolved. The V end was cut by 4 bases, the J end by 8 bases, with 14 bases between. Germline lookup yields CDR1 SEHNR and CDR2 FQNEAQ (reference sequence). The CDR3 runs 13 residues.

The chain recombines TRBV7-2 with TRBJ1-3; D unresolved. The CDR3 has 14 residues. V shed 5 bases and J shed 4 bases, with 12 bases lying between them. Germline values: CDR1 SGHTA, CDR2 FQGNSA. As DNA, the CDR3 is TGTGCCAGCAGCGCCTCAAATTCAGGAAACACCATATATTTT. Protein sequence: CASSASNSGNTIYF.

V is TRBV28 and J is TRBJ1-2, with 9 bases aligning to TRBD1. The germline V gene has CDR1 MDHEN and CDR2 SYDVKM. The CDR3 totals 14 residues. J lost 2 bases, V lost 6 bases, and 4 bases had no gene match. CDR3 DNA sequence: TGTGCCAGCAGCGGGGACAGGGCGAACTATGGCTACACCTTC. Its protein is CASSGDRANYGYTF.

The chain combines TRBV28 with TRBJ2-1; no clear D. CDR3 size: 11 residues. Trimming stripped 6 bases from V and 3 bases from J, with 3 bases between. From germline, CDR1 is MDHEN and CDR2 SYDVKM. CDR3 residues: CASSDYNEQFF. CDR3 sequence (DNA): TGTGCCAGCAGCGACTACAATGAGCAGTTCTTC.

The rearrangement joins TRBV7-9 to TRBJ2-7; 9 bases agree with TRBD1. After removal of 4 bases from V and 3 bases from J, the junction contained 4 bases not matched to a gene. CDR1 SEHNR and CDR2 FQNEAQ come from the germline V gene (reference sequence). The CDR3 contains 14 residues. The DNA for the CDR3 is TGTGCCAGCAGCTCCTCGGACAGGGGCTACGAGCAGTACTTC. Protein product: CASSSSDRGYEQYF.

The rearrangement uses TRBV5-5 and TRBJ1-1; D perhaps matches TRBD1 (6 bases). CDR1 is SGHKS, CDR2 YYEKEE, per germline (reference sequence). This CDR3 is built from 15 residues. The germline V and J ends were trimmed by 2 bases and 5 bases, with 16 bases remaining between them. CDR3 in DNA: TGTGCCAGCAGCTTTTTAACCCAGGGGTTAACTGAAGCTTTCTTT. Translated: CASSFLTQGLTEAFF.

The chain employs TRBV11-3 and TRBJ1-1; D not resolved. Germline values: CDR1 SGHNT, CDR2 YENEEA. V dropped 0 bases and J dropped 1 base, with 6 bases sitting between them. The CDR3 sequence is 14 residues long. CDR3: CASSLEGQNTEAFF. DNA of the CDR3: TGTGCCAGCAGCTTAGAAGGCCAGAACACTGAAGCTTTCTTT.

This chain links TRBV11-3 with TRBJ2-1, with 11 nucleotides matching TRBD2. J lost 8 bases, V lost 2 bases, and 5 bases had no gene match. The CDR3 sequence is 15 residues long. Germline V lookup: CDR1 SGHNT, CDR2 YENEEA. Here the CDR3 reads CASSLLAGGRDEQFF. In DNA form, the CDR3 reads TGTGCCAGCAGCTTATTAGCGGGGGGGAGGGATGAGCAGTTCTTC.

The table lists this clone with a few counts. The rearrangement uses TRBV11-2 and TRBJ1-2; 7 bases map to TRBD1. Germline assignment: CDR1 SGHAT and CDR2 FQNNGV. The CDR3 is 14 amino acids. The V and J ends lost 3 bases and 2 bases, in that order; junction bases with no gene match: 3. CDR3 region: CASSFEGANYGYTF. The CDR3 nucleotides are TGTGCCAGCAGCTTTGAGGGGGCCAACTATGGCTACACCTTC.

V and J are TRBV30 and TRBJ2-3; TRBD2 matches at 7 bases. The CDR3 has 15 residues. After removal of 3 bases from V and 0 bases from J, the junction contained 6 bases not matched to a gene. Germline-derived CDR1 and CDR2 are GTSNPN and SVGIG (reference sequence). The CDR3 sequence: CAWRAGRGSTDTQYF. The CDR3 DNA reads TGTGCCTGGAGAGCGGGACGGGGTAGCACAGATACGCAGTATTTT.

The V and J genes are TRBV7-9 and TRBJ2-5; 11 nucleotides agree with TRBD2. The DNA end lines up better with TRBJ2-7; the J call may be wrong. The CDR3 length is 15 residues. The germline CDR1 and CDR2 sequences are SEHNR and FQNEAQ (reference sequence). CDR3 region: CASSLPSGGSYEQYF. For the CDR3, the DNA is TGTGCCAGCAGCTTACCTAGCGGGGGGTCCTACGAGCAGTACTTC.

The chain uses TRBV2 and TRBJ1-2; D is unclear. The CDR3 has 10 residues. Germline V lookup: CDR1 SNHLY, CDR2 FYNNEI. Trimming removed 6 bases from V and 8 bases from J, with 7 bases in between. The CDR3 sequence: CASSRGGYTF. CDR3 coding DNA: TGTGCCAGCAGCCGAGGAGGCTACACCTTC.

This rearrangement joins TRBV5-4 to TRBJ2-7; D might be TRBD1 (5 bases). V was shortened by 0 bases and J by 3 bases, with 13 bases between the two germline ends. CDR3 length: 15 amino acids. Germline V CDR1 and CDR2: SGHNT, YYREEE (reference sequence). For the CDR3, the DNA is TGTGCCAGCAGCTTGGATCAGGGAAGAATCTACGAGCAGTACTTC. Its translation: CASSLDQGRIYEQYF. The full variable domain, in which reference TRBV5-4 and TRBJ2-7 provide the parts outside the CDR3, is ETGVTQSPTHLIKTRGQQVTLRCSSQSGHNTVSWYQQALGQGPQFIFQYYREEENGRGNFPPRFSGLQFPNYSSELNVNALELDDSALYLCASSLDQGRIYEQYFGPGTRLTVT.

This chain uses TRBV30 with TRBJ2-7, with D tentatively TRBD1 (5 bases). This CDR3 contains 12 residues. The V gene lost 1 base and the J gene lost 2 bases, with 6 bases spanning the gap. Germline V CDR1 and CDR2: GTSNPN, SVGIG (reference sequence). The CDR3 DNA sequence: TGTGCCTGGAGTGGGGGCCCCTACGAGCAGTACTTC. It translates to CAWSGGPYEQYF.

DNA for the CDR3: TGTGCCAGCAGCGCTGGGTTAACCCGGGAGCTGTTTTTT. It codes for CASSAGLTRELFF. V is TRBV9 and J is TRBJ2-2; D remains unclear. The CDR3 is 13 residues long. Trimming removed 3 bases from V and 9 bases from J, with 12 bases in between. The V gene's germline CDR1 is SGDLS and CDR2 YYNGEE.

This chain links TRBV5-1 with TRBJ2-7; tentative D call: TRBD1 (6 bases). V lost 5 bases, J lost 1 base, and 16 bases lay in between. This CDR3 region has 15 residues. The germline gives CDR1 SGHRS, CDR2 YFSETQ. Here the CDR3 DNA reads TGCGCCAGCAGGCCACAGGGAGTGGTTTCCTACGAGCAGTACTTC. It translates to CASRPQGVVSYEQYF. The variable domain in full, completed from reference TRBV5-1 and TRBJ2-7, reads KAGVTQTPRYLIKTRGQQVTLSCSPISGHRSVSWYQQTPGQGLQFLFEYFSETQRNKGNFPGRFSGRQFSNSRSEMNVSTLELGDSALYLCASRPQGVVSYEQYFGPGTRLTVT.

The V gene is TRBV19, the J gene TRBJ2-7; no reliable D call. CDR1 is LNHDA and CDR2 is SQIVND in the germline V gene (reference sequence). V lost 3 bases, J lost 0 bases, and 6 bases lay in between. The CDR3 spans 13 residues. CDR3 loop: CASSIGLSYEQYF. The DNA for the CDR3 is TGTGCCAGTAGTATCGGCCTCTCCTACGAGCAGTACTTC.

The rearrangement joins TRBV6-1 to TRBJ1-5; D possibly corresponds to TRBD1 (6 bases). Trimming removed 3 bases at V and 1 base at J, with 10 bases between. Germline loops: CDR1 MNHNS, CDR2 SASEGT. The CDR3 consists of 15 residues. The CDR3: CASSDLGTSNQPQHF. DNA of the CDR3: TGTGCCAGCAGTGACCTCGGGACAAGCAATCAGCCCCAGCATTTT.

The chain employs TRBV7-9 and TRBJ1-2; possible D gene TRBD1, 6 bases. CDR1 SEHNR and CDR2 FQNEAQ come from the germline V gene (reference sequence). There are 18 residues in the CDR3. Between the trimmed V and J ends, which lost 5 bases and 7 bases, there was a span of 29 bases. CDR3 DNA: TGTGCCAGCAGCCCTAAGAACAGGGAACCCAATTATCGCTTTGGCTACACCTTC. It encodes CASSPKNREPNYRFGYTF.

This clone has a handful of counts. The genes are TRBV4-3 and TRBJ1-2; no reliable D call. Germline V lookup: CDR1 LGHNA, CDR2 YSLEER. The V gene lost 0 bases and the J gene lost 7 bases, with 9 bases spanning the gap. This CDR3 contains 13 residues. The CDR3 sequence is CASSQDSRGGYTF. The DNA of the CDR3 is TGCGCCAGCAGCCAAGATTCAAGAGGTGGCTACACCTTC.

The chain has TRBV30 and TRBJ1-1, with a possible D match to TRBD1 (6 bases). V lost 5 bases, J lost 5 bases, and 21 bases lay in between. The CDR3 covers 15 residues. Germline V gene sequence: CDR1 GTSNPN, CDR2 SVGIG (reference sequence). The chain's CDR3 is CAWQERTARLTEAFF. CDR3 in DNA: TGTGCCTGGCAGGAAAGGACAGCCCGATTGACTGAAGCTTTCTTT.

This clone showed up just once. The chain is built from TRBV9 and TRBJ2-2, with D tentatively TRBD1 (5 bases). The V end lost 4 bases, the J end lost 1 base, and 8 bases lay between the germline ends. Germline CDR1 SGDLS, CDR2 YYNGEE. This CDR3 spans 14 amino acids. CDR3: CASSLDRNTGELFF. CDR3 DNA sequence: TGTGCCAGCAGCCTCGACAGGAACACCGGGGAGCTGTTTTTT. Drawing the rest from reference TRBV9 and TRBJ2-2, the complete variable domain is DSGVTQTPKHLITATGQRVTLRCSPRSGDLSVYWYQQSLDQGLQFLIQYYNGEERAKGNILERFSAQQFPDLHSELNLSSLELGDSALYFCASSLDRNTGELFFGEGSRLTVL.

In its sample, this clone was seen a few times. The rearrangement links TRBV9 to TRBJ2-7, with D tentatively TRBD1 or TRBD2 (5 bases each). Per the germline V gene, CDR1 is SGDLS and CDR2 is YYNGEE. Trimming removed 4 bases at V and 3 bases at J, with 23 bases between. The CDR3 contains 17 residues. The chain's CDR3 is CASSPSIQGRGNYEQYF. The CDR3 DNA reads TGTGCCAGCAGCCCTTCAATTCAGGGACGGGGAAACTACGAGCAGTACTTC. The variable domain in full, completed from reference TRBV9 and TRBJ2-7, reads DSGVTQTPKHLITATGQRVTLRCSPRSGDLSVYWYQQSLDQGLQFLIQYYNGEERAKGNILERFSAQQFPDLHSELNLSSLELGDSALYFCASSPSIQGRGNYEQYFGPGTRLTVT.

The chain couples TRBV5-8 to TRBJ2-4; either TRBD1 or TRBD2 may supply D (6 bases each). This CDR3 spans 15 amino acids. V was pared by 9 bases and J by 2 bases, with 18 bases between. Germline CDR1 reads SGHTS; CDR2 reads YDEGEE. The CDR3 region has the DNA TGTGCCACCCACCGGGGGCTCAAGACCAAAAACATTCAGTACTTC. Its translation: CATHRGLKTKNIQYF.

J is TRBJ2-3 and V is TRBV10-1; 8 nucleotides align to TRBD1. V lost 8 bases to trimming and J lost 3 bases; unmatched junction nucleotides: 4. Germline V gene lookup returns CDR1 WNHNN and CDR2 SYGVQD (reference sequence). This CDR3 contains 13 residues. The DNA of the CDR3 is TGCGCCAGCGGACGACAGGGGACAGATACGCAGTATTTT. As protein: CASGRQGTDTQYF.

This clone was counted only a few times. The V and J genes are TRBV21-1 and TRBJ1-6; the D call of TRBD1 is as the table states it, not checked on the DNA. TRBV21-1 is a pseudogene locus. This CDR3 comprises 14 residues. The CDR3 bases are TGTGCCAGCAGCAAAGAGCCAGGGATGTCACCCCTCCACTTT. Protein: CASSKEPGMSPLHF.

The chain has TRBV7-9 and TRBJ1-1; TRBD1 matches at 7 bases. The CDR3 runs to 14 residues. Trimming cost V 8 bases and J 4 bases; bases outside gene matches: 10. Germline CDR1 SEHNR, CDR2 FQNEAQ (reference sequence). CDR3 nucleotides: TGTGCCAGCGGGGGGGCCACAGGGGCCACTGAAGCTTTCTTT. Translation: CASGGATGATEAFF.

This CDR3 reads CASSQSGTEFYNEQFF. Written as DNA, the CDR3 is TGTGCCAGCAGCCAAAGCGGGACAGAATTTTACAATGAGCAGTTCTTC. The J gene is TRBJ2-1, the V gene TRBV21-1. TRBV21-1 is a pseudogene locus. The CDR3 covers 16 residues.

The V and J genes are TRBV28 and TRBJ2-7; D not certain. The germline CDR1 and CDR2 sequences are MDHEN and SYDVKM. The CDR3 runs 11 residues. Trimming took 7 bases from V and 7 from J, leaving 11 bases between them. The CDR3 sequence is CASTRYWEQYF. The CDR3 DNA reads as TGTGCCAGCACCCGTTACTGGGAGCAGTACTTC.